One sample yielded the 26 T cell receptor beta chains listed below, sequenced in a study of CD8+ T cells in alopecia areata. Extracted from the samples, RNA was reverse transcribed into cDNA to serve as the sequencing template. Sequencing was performed with immunoSEQ multiplex PCR; in TCRdb, only in-frame clones are kept and a portion is missing. The sample records roughly 210,000 clones, approximately 40% being singletons. As for treatment: oral pan-JAK inhibitor, 5-10 mg twice daily. This specimen consisted of CD4+ T cells sorted from blood, obtained between weeks 36 and 40, from a patient treated with tofacitinib. The source of these receptors is a human donor with alopecia areata.

This clone was recorded only once. This sequence joins TRBV29-1 and TRBJ2-7; TRBD2 matches 10 bases. This CDR3 contains 12 residues. From germline, CDR1 is SQVTM and CDR2 ANQGSEA. V gave up 7 bases and J gave up 6 bases; unmatched junction bases: 6. The CDR3 region is CSGGLAFGEQYF. CDR3 DNA: TGCAGCGGGGGACTAGCGTTCGGCGAGCAGTACTTC.

This clone appeared a few times. The rearrangement uses TRBV29-1 and TRBJ2-2; possible D gene TRBD2, 5 bases. Germline-derived CDR1 and CDR2 are SQVTM and ANQGSEA. With 7 bases removed from V and 2 bases from J, the gap between germline ends came to 11 bases. The CDR3 is 13 residues long. The CDR3 loop is CSADGENTGELFF. CDR3 coding DNA: TGCAGCGCGGACGGGGAAAACACCGGGGAGCTGTTTTTT.

The chain joins TRBV29-1 to TRBJ2-1; 11 nucleotides agree with TRBD2. CDR3 size: 14 residues. Unmatched junction bases numbered 9, after V lost 7 bases and J lost 7 bases. Germline assignment: CDR1 SQVTM and CDR2 ANQGSEA. CDR3 sequence reads: CSAYPRLAGNEQFF. CDR3 nucleotide sequence: TGCAGCGCCTACCCCCGACTAGCGGGGAATGAGCAGTTCTTC.

V gene TRBV18 combines with J gene TRBJ2-1, with 13 positions matching TRBD2. CDR1 KGHSH and CDR2 LQKENI come from the germline V gene. The V gene end was trimmed by 5 bases and the J gene end by 9 bases; junction bases not matched to a gene: 7. This CDR3 spans 15 amino acids. In DNA, the CDR3 is TGTGCCAGCTCAGCCGGGACTAGCGGGAAAACTGAGCAGTTCTTC. This encodes CASSAGTSGKTEQFF.

V usage is TRBV4-2 and J usage is TRBJ1-4, with D perhaps matching TRBD1 (5 bases). Per germline, CDR1 LGHNA and CDR2 YNFKEQ. This CDR3 contains 19 residues. Trimming removed 1 base from V and 3 bases from J, with 21 bases in between. As DNA, the CDR3 is TGTGCCAGCAGCCAAGGCCCCTCTTCGTGGGGACCGCCTAATGAAAAACTGTTTTTT. It yields the protein CASSQGPSSWGPPNEKLFF.

The chain uses TRBV11-2 and TRBJ2-5; D might be TRBD1 or TRBD2, each matching 5 bases. The V gene lost 3 bases and the J gene lost 5 bases, with 13 bases spanning the gap. The CDR3 length is 14 residues. Looked up from germline, CDR1 is SGHAT and CDR2 is FQNNGV. The CDR3 loop reads CASSFEGLRETQYF. In DNA form, the CDR3 reads TGTGCCAGCAGCTTTGAGGGGCTCAGGGAGACCCAGTACTTC.

The chain uses TRBV4-2 and TRBJ1-2; D gene unclear. This CDR3 comprises 15 residues. V was shortened by 0 bases and J by 7 bases, with 15 bases between the two germline ends. Germline V gene lookup returns CDR1 LGHNA and CDR2 YNFKEQ. CDR3 region: CASSQDGLAGSGYTF. The CDR3 DNA reads as TGTGCCAGCAGCCAAGACGGGCTGGCGGGAAGTGGCTACACCTTC.

The gene calls are TRBV2 and TRBJ1-1; D possibly corresponds to TRBD1 (6 bases). The V and J ends lost 6 bases and 3 bases respectively, with 17 bases between them. Germline values: CDR1 SNHLY, CDR2 FYNNEI. The CDR3 totals 15 residues. Written as DNA, the CDR3 is TGTGCCAGCAGGCTATACAGTGCAGGGGACACTGAAGCTTTCTTT. It translates to CASRLYSAGDTEAFF. The complete variable domain, with remaining parts taken from reference TRBV2 and TRBJ1-1, reads EPEVTQTPSHQVTQMGQEVILRCVPISNHLYFYWYRQILGQKVEFLVSFYNNEISEKSEIFDDQFSVERPDGSNFTLKIRSTKLEDSAMYFCASRLYSAGDTEAFFGQGTRLTVV.

This clone was seen more than once but under ten times. The rearrangement links TRBV10-3 to TRBJ1-2; 8 bases agree with TRBD1. V dropped 11 bases and J dropped 4; count of bases not matched to a gene: 9. The germline gives CDR1 ENHRY, CDR2 SYGVKD. The CDR3 is 13 residues long. CDR3 nucleotide sequence: TGTGCCGCTGAGACAGGGGTCGGCTATGGCTACACCTTC. Translation: CAAETGVGYGYTF.

The chain combines TRBV25-1 with TRBJ1-3; 8 positions agree with TRBD1. Trimming cost V 6 bases and J 6 bases; bases outside gene matches: 7. CDR1 and CDR2 (germline): MGHDK, SYGVNS. This CDR3 comprises 14 residues. CDR3 sequence (DNA): TGTGCCAGCAGCGAGACAGGGGCGGAAAACACCATATATTTT. It specifies CASSETGAENTIYF.

The chain has TRBV30 and TRBJ2-7; maybe TRBD2 (6 bases). Looked up from germline, CDR1 is GTSNPN and CDR2 is SVGIG (reference sequence). CDR3 length equals 15 residues. Trimming stripped 1 base from V and 3 bases from J, with 16 bases between. CDR3 in DNA: TGTGCCTGGAGTGCCCCGGGGAAGACTAGCTACGAGCAGTACTTC. Its translation is CAWSAPGKTSYEQYF.

This chain uses TRBV2 with TRBJ2-1; D is uncertain. The CDR3 has 14 amino acids. V dropped 7 bases and J dropped 1 base, with 11 bases sitting between them. Per the germline V gene, CDR1 is SNHLY and CDR2 is FYNNEI. The CDR3, as DNA: TGTGCCAGCACCCTCGACTTATCCTACAATGAGCAGTTCTTC. Protein product: CASTLDLSYNEQFF.

The chain employs TRBV5-6 and TRBJ2-3; the D is unclear. V shed 5 bases and J shed 6 bases, with 19 bases lying between them. The CDR3 covers 15 residues. CDR1 is SGHDT, CDR2 YYEEEE, per germline. The CDR3, as DNA: TGTGCCAGCAGATCTCTGGCTAGACGGCTCGATACGCAGTATTTT. Its protein product is CASRSLARRLDTQYF.

V and J are TRBV7-8 and TRBJ2-3, with 9 bases that match TRBD2. Per germline, CDR1 SGHVS and CDR2 FQNEAQ. The CDR3 contains 17 residues. J gave up 8 bases and V 6 bases, and 18 bases lay outside the gene matches. DNA of the CDR3: TGTGCCAGCAGTTCCCCAGCCCGGCGGGAGGGCGAAATTACGCAGTATTTT. Translating it yields CASSSPARREGEITQYF.

The J gene is TRBJ2-1, the V gene TRBV30, with TRBD2 matching 8 bases. Per the germline V gene, CDR1 is GTSNPN and CDR2 is SVGIG (reference sequence). Losses at the gene ends were 5 bases for V and 5 bases for J; bases not matched to a gene: 5. CDR3 length: 13 amino acids. DNA for the CDR3: TGTGCCTGGGATAGCGGGGTAGACAATGAGCAGTTCTTC. Translated, it gives CAWDSGVDNEQFF.

The V call is TRBV4-1, the J call TRBJ2-2; 7 positions agree with TRBD2. After removal of 2 bases from V and 6 bases from J, the junction contained 12 bases not matched to a gene. CDR3 length equals 17 residues. Germline V gene lookup returns CDR1 MGHRA and CDR2 YSYEKL. CDR3 loop: CASSQRSGRMGPGELFF. DNA of the CDR3: TGCGCCAGCAGCCAACGTAGCGGGCGAATGGGCCCCGGGGAGCTGTTTTTT.

This sequence joins TRBV5-1 and TRBJ1-2, with a possible D match to TRBD1 (5 bases). With 2 bases removed from V and 1 base from J, the gap between germline ends came to 6 bases. The CDR3 is made up of 13 amino acids. CDR1 and CDR2 (germline): SGHRS, YFSETQ. The CDR3 nucleotides are TGCGCCAGCAGCTTCGACAGTAACTATGGCTACACCTTC. It translates to CASSFDSNYGYTF.

V is TRBV30 and J is TRBJ1-1; 7 bases line up with TRBD1. CDR1 and CDR2 from the germline V gene are GTSNPN and SVGIG (reference sequence). Germline trimming cut 4 bases from V and 2 bases from J; bases unmatched to any gene: 7. The CDR3 covers 14 residues. CDR3 DNA: TGTGCCTGGATCCCCCCAGGGGGTAACACTGAAGCTTTCTTT. Encoded protein: CAWIPPGGNTEAFF. Drawing the rest from reference TRBV30 and TRBJ1-1, the complete variable domain is SQTIHQWPATLVQPVGSPLSLECTVEGTSNPNLYWYRQAAGRGLQLLFYSVGIGQISSEVPQNLSASRPQDRQFILSSKKLLLSDSGFYLCAWIPPGGNTEAFFGQGTRLTVV.

In its sample, this clone was seen a few times. The chain joins TRBV2 to TRBJ1-2; unclear D gene. Germline CDR1 and CDR2: SNHLY and FYNNEI. Trimming pared 7 bases from V and 7 bases from J, leaving 13 bases between. This CDR3 is built from 12 residues. The CDR3 here is CASIRGFGGYTF. For the CDR3, the DNA is TGTGCCAGCATTAGAGGGTTTGGTGGCTACACCTTC.

The chain recombines TRBV9 with TRBJ2-1; 9 bases align to TRBD2. This CDR3 spans 17 amino acids. V was clipped by 3 bases and J by 2 bases; unmatched bases: 9. In germline, CDR1 is SGDLS, CDR2 YYNGEE. The CDR3 nucleotides are TGTGCCAGCAGCGCCCAGGCGGTAGCGGGAGCCTACAATGAGCAGTTCTTC. This translates into CASSAQAVAGAYNEQFF.

As for this clone: This specimen includes other DNA sequences encoding the same CDR3. DNA of the CDR3: TGTGCCAGCTCACCAGGGCGGGTGAACACTGAAGCTTTCTTT. Its protein is CASSPGRVNTEAFF. This chain connects TRBV18 to TRBJ1-1; D is unresolved. The CDR3 consists of 14 residues. From germline, CDR1 is KGHSH and CDR2 LQKENI. The ends were cut back, 2 bases at V and 0 bases at J, with 7 bases in the middle.

The rearrangement uses TRBV5-5 and TRBJ2-1; no definite D call. The CDR3 length is 14 residues. Trimming took 5 bases from V and 0 from J, leaving 9 bases between them. Germline lookup yields CDR1 SGHKS and CDR2 YYEKEE (reference sequence). The CDR3 here is CASRMDGSYNEQFF. The DNA of the CDR3 is TGTGCCAGCAGGATGGATGGCTCCTACAATGAGCAGTTCTTC.

The chain recombines TRBV29-1 with TRBJ2-1; TRBD1 or TRBD2 may be the D gene (5 bases each). Germline V gene lookup returns CDR1 SQVTM and CDR2 ANQGSEA. The CDR3 contains 14 residues. V was clipped by 2 bases and J by 7 bases, with 15 bases between them. For the CDR3, the DNA is TGCAGCGTTGAACGATGGGACGCCCCGAATGAGCAGTTCTTC. Translating it yields CSVERWDAPNEQFF.

This clone turned up a few times. Within the sample, other DNA sequences also encode this same CDR3. The chain combines TRBV20-1 with TRBJ1-1; D gene unclear. Trimming stripped 4 bases from V and 5 bases from J, with 8 bases between. Germline V gives CDR1 DFQATT, CDR2 SNEGSKA (reference sequence). The CDR3 loop spans 11 amino acids. CDR3 loop: CSAKQGTEAFF. DNA for the CDR3: TGCAGTGCTAAGCAAGGGACTGAAGCTTTCTTT.

This clone was seen a few times. The chain uses TRBV19 and TRBJ2-2; TRBD1 matches 10 bases. V gave up 5 bases and J gave up 6 bases; unmatched junction bases: 3. The CDR3 extends over 14 amino acids. In germline, CDR1 is LNHDA, CDR2 SQIVND (reference sequence). This CDR3 is CASSPGTGAGELFF. The CDR3 bases are TGTGCCAGTAGTCCCGGGACAGGGGCCGGGGAGCTGTTTTTT.

The rearrangement joins TRBV10-3 to TRBJ2-7; no reliable D call. CDR1 and CDR2 (germline): ENHRY, SYGVKD. V lost 4 bases, J lost 4 bases, and 8 bases lay in between. The CDR3 length is 12 residues. Here the CDR3 reads CAISVSGYEQYF. CDR3 in DNA: TGTGCCATCAGTGTATCTGGTTACGAGCAGTACTTC.